This record covers a single TCR beta chain. A single record per CDR3 protein comes from TCRdb applying MiXCR to the 5' RACE reads. Among about 290,000 distinct CDR3 sequences listed, roughly 15% were seen once. This specimen comes from a study of T-cell memory formation after mild COVID-19. The CDR3 has 14 amino acids. V gave up 8 bases and J gave up 7 bases, with 20 bases separating them. Germline lookup yields CDR1 SGHAT and CDR2 FQNNGV. V and J are TRBV11-2 and TRBJ2-5; D call uncertain. The receptor comes from a man aged 18 to 30 who had mild COVID-19 (a few samples of this study predate the infection). Cell type and time point are not known. The sample consisted of PBMCs or a T cell subset sorted from them (not recorded which). The CDR3 region has the DNA TGTGCCAGCCGCGGACGGCAAGGTGGCGGGACCCAGTACTTC. This translates into CASRGRQGGGTQYF. The full variable domain, completed using reference TRBV11-2 and TRBJ2-5, is EAGVAQSPRYKIIEKRQSVAFWCNPISGHATLYWYQQILGQGPKLLIQFQNNGVVDDSQLPKDRFSAERLKGVDSTLKIQPAKLEDSAVYLCASRGRQGGGTQYFGPGTRLLVL.